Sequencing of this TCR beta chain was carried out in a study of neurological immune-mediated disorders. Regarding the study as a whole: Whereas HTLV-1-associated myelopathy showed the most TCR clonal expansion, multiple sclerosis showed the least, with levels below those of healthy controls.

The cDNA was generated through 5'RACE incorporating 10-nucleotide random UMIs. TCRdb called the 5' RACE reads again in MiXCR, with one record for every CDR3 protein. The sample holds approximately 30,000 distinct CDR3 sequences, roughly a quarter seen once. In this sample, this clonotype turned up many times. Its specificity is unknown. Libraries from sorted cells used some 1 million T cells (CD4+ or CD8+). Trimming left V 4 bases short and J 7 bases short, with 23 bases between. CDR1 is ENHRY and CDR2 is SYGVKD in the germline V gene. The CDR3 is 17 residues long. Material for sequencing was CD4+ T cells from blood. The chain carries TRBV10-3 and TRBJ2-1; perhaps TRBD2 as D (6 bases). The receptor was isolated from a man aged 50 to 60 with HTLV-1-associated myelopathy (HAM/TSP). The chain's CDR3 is CAISVGLGGVEGNEQFF. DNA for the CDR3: TGTGCCATCAGTGTTGGATTAGGAGGGGTCGAAGGAAATGAGCAGTTCTTC.